The rows below give T cell receptor beta chains drawn from one sample of a study of cytomegalovirus exposure and HLA in healthy donors. Here immunoSEQ multiplex PCR was the method, and the copy in TCRdb shows in-frame clones only, minus some. The table lists 130,000 or so clones, roughly 76% of them singletons. The sample consisted of PBMCs. The receptors come from a man aged 25-40 years in good health and CMV-seronegative. Both conserved end residues are part of each CDR3. D genes are given only for firm matches. Clone size, where shown, is once, few, many, or a class for clones that have expanded.

TRBV21-1	TRBJ2-1	.	.	CASSKVRTSFLNEQFF	TGTGCCAGCAGCAAAGTAAGGACTAGCTTCCTGAATGAGCAGTTCTTC
TRBV5-6	TRBJ2-7	once	.	CASSLPGAEQYF	TGTGCCAGCAGCTTGCCAGGGGCCGAGCAGTACTTC
TRBV5-5	TRBJ1-3	once	TRBD1	CASRQGAAGNTIYF	TGTGCCAGCAGGCAGGGGGCAGCTGGAAACACCATATATTTT
TRBV5-1	TRBJ1-2	.	.	CASSLGGQVYGYTF	TGCGCCAGCAGCTTGGGGGGGCAAGTCTATGGCTACACCTTC
TRBV12-5	TRBJ2-7	.	TRBD1	CASGFITGTGDYEQYF	TGTGCTAGTGGTTTTATCACCGGGACAGGGGACTACGAGCAGTACTTC
TRBV28	TRBJ1-1	.	.	CASSTGWGDGGHTEAFF	TGTGCCAGCTCCACCGGTTGGGGGGACGGCGGGCACACTGAAGCTTTCTTT
TRBV11-2	TRBJ1-1	.	TRBD1	CASSLDQGVAFF	TGTGCCAGCAGCTTAGATCAGGGGGTTGCTTTCTTT
TRBV7-9	TRBJ1-6	.	.	CASSFAGPYNSPLHF	TGTGCCAGCAGCTTCGCAGGGCCCTATAATTCACCCCTCCACTTT
TRBV9	TRBJ1-4	once	TRBD1	CASSSRTGPIEKLFF	TGTGCCAGCAGCTCCCGGACAGGGCCGATTGAAAAACTGTTTTTT
TRBV11-2	TRBJ1-3	.	.	CASSLEGAQGNTIYF	TGTGCCAGCAGCTTAGAGGGGGCGCAAGGAAACACCATATATTTT
TRBV5-4	TRBJ2-3	once	TRBD1	CATRDRGREDTQYF	TGTGCCACTCGGGACAGGGGGCGCGAGGATACGCAGTATTTT
TRBV9	TRBJ2-1	.	.	CASNVVGEGRNEQFF	TGTGCCAGCAACGTAGTAGGTGAGGGAAGGAATGAGCAGTTCTTC
TRBV7-2	TRBJ2-7	.	.	CASSLRGGYEQYF	TGTGCCAGCAGCCTCAGGGGCGGGTACGAGCAGTACTTC
TRBV7-8	TRBJ2-5	once	TRBD1	CASSRGTASQETQYF	TGTGCCAGCAGCAGAGGGACAGCTTCACAAGAGACCCAGTACTTC
TRBV4-1	TRBJ1-2	.	.	CASSRTEQYGYTF	TGCGCCAGCAGCCGGACAGAGCAATATGGCTACACCTTC
TRBV5-1	TRBJ1-4	.	TRBD1	CASKARDRTTNEKLFF	TGCGCCAGCAAGGCTCGGGACAGGACAACTAATGAAAAACTGTTTTTT
TRBV6-6	TRBJ2-2	few	TRBD1	CASSSGTGYTGELFF	TGTGCCAGCAGTTCCGGGACAGGGTACACCGGGGAGCTGTTTTTT
TRBV9	TRBJ2-1	.	TRBD2	CASSSFGGAGEQFF	TGTGCCAGCAGCTCTTTCGGGGGGGCGGGTGAGCAGTTCTTC
TRBV4-3	TRBJ1-1	.	.	CASSPNTVSGTEAFF	TGCGCCAGCAGCCCCAACACAGTGAGTGGCACTGAAGCTTTCTTT
TRBV5-1	TRBJ2-5	.	TRBD2	CASSLRAGVQETQYF	TGCGCCAGCAGCTTGAGAGCGGGGGTCCAAGAGACCCAGTACTTC
TRBV19	TRBJ1-1	.	TRBD1	CASSITDRGAEAFF	TGTGCCAGTAGTATCACGGACAGGGGGGCTGAAGCTTTCTTT